These 14 T cell receptor beta chains were sequenced from one sample in a study of cytomegalovirus exposure and HLA in healthy donors. Use of 60 Vbeta and 13 Jbeta primers characterized the PCR. The table came from immunoSEQ multiplex PCR; TCRdb's copy has only in-frame clones and leaves some out. Of 120,000 or so clones detected, about 80% appear once; the ten largest clones hold roughly 2%. Sequencing was done on a sample of PBMCs. The origin of the receptors is a man between 18 and 29 years old in good health and CMV-seronegative.

This clone was counted between two and nine times. J is TRBJ1-1 and V is TRBV27, with D perhaps matching TRBD1 (5 bases). The CDR3 loop spans 14 amino acids. Germline CDR1 is MNHEY and CDR2 is SMNVEV (reference sequence). Trimming pared 3 bases from V and 6 bases from J, leaving 14 bases between. The CDR3 sequence: CASSFTTVTAEAFF. The CDR3 bases are TGTGCCAGCAGTTTCACGACAGTGACGGCTGAAGCTTTCTTT.

The rearrangement uses TRBV6-1 and TRBJ2-7; 9 bases line up with TRBD1. Germline V CDR1 and CDR2: MNHNS, SASEGT. Trimming at V came to 1 base and at J to 7 bases, leaving 5 bases not matched to a gene. This CDR3 spans 14 amino acids. CDR3 bases: TGTGCCAGCAGTGAAGGACAGGGGGTGGGGGAGCAGTACGTC. Translation gives CASSEGQGVGEQYV.

The V gene is TRBV9, the J gene TRBJ1-4, with a tentative D call TRBD1 (5 bases). V was trimmed by 5 bases and J by 4 bases, leaving 9 bases between them. Germline CDR1 is SGDLS and CDR2 is YYNGEE. The CDR3 contains 13 residues. The CDR3 sequence: CASSGALNEKLFF. CDR3 nucleotide sequence: TGTGCCAGCAGTGGGGCCCTTAATGAAAAACTGTTTTTT.

The chain joins TRBV27 to TRBJ2-1, with 8 bases identical to TRBD2. Germline V gene sequence: CDR1 MNHEY, CDR2 SMNVEV (reference sequence). The CDR3 consists of 17 residues. Unmatched junction bases numbered 11, after V lost 5 bases and J lost 2 bases. Written as DNA, the CDR3 is TGTGCCAGCAGTCCCCCTAGCGGGCCCTTGCCCTACAATGAGCAGTTCTTC. Its protein is CASSPPSGPLPYNEQFF.

J is TRBJ2-1 and V is TRBV4-1; possible D gene TRBD2, 6 bases. CDR3 length equals 15 residues. Trimming left V 2 bases short and J 2 bases short, with 10 bases between. The germline gives CDR1 MGHRA, CDR2 YSYEKL. Here the CDR3 reads CASSQRSGAYNEQFF. The CDR3 bases are TGCGCCAGCAGCCAACGTAGCGGAGCCTACAATGAGCAGTTCTTC.

This clone was recorded only once. The chain has TRBV9 and TRBJ2-1; 7 nucleotides align to TRBD2. This CDR3 is 17 amino acids long. Losses at the gene ends were 4 bases for V and 0 bases for J; bases not matched to a gene: 10. CDR1 and CDR2 (germline): SGDLS, YYNGEE. The CDR3 spells CASSLRLARSSYNEQFF. In nucleotides, the CDR3 is TGTGCCAGCAGCCTTCGACTAGCACGGAGCTCCTACAATGAGCAGTTCTTC.

This chain links TRBV4-3 with TRBJ1-6, with TRBD1 matching over 9 bases. This CDR3 spans 14 amino acids. With V trimmed by 5 bases and J by 9 bases, 5 bases remained unmatched. CDR1 is LGHNA and CDR2 is YSLEER in the germline V gene. CDR3 sequence reads: CASSAGQGVSPLHF. The CDR3 DNA sequence: TGCGCCAGCAGCGCGGGACAGGGTGTTTCACCCCTCCACTTT.

The sample holds a few counts of this clone. The chain combines TRBV4-3 with TRBJ1-1, with 7 bases fitting TRBD1. Per the germline V gene, CDR1 is LGHNA and CDR2 is YSLEER. Trimming removed 0 bases from V and 5 bases from J; junction bases left unmatched: 12. The CDR3 totals 17 residues. The CDR3 here is CASSQEPGGRIRTEAFF. DNA of the CDR3: TGCGCCAGCAGCCAAGAGCCAGGGGGTCGGATTAGGACTGAAGCTTTCTTT.

The V and J genes are TRBV5-1 and TRBJ2-7, with D perhaps matching TRBD1 (6 bases). Germline-derived CDR1 and CDR2 are SGHRS and YFSETQ. CDR3 length: 16 residues. V shed 3 bases and J shed 7 bases, with 23 bases lying between them. The CDR3 spells CASSWTYRANTWEQYF. The CDR3 region has the DNA TGCGCCAGCAGCTGGACCTACAGGGCAAACACCTGGGAGCAGTACTTC.

This clone was counted between two and nine times. The J gene is TRBJ2-1, the V gene TRBV19; perhaps TRBD2 as D (6 bases). Trimming stripped 7 bases from V and 6 bases from J, with 13 bases between. From germline, CDR1 is LNHDA and CDR2 SQIVND (reference sequence). The CDR3 spans 13 residues. This chain's CDR3 is CASNPLTSNEQFF. The CDR3 coding sequence is TGTGCCAGTAATCCGCTGACTAGCAATGAGCAGTTCTTC. Full variable domain (remainder filled in from reference TRBV19 and TRBJ2-1): DGGITQSPKYLFRKEGQNVTLSCEQNLNHDAMYWYRQDPGQGLRLIYYSQIVNDFQKGDIAEGYSVSREKKESFPLTVTSAQKNPTAFYLCASNPLTSNEQFFGPGTRLTVL.

This clone was counted a few times. This rearrangement joins TRBV5-4 to TRBJ2-7, with 8 bases identical to TRBD1. Germline trimming cut 1 base from V and 5 bases from J; bases unmatched to any gene: 8. Per germline, CDR1 SGHNT and CDR2 YYREEE (reference sequence). The CDR3 loop spans 15 amino acids. The CDR3 here is CASSLRGRGRNEQYF. In nucleotides, the CDR3 is TGTGCCAGCAGCTTGCGGGGCAGGGGGCGCAACGAGCAGTACTTC.

This chain connects TRBV29-1 to TRBJ2-7; 8 bases line up with TRBD1. J lost 0 bases, V lost 2 bases, and 9 bases had no gene match. The CDR3 spans 16 residues. Germline V gives CDR1 SQVTM, CDR2 ANQGSEA. The CDR3 nucleotides are TGCAGCGTTGAATCTGGGGAGACAGGGGACTCCTACGAGCAGTACTTC. Translating it yields CSVESGETGDSYEQYF.

CDR3: CASSPPSGGLTGELFF. The CDR3, as DNA: TGTGCCAGCTCACCACCGTCAGGGGGACTCACCGGGGAGCTGTTTTTT. The V and J genes are TRBV18 and TRBJ2-2, with D tentatively TRBD1 (7 bases). Germline CDR1 is KGHSH and CDR2 is LQKENI. The CDR3 contains 16 residues. V lost 0 bases and J lost 4, with 12 bases in between.

The rearrangement uses TRBV7-2 and TRBJ1-2; 8 bases are shared with TRBD1. The ends lost 7 bases at V and 4 bases at J; junction bases unmatched: 8. CDR1 SGHTA and CDR2 FQGNSA come from the germline V gene. The CDR3 covers 14 residues. The CDR3 nucleotides are TGTGCCAGCACCCGAGACAGGGGACTCTATGGCTACACCTTC. Protein sequence: CASTRDRGLYGYTF.